This entry lists 30 T cell receptor beta chains sequenced from one sample in a study of radiotherapy plus CTLA-4 blockade in lung cancer. Libraries were prepared by immunoSEQ multiplex PCR; TCRdb keeps only in-frame clonotypes and omits some of them. The table has 50,000 to 60,000 clones, almost 85% seen once. This sample comprised peripheral blood, obtained from a patient treated with radiotherapy plus ipilimumab. These receptors originate from a human donor with non-small cell lung cancer whose response to radiotherapy plus ipilimumab could not be evaluated.

The rearrangement links TRBV19 to TRBJ2-5; 8 bases agree with TRBD1. J was trimmed by 2 bases and V by 3 bases; bases with no gene match: 2. Germline CDR1 reads LNHDA; CDR2 reads SQIVND (reference sequence). The CDR3 totals 14 residues. Here the CDR3 DNA reads TGTGCCAGTAGTATCCAGGGGGCTCAAGAGACCCAGTACTTC. Protein product: CASSIQGAQETQYF.

The CDR3 DNA sequence: TGTGCCAGCAGCGAGGGGGCAAGCAATCAGCCCCAGCATTTT. This encodes CASSEGASNQPQHF. The V gene is TRBV21-1, the J gene TRBJ1-5; the DNA was not used to check the table's D call, TRBD1. TRBV21-1 is a pseudogene. The CDR3 has 14 amino acids.

This clone was seen a handful of times. The gene calls are TRBV6-5 and TRBJ1-4, with D maybe TRBD1 (5 bases). The V gene lost 2 bases and the J gene lost 7 bases, with 14 bases spanning the gap. Germline V gene sequence: CDR1 MNHEY, CDR2 SVGAGI. The CDR3 covers 15 residues. This CDR3 is CASSYGNQGGEKLFF. CDR3 in DNA: TGTGCCAGCAGTTACGGTAACCAGGGAGGTGAAAAACTGTTTTTT.

CDR3: CASSRTGREVAGANVLTF. Written as DNA, the CDR3 is TGCGCCAGCAGCCGGACAGGGCGTGAGGTCGCCGGGGCCAACGTCCTGACTTTC. This sequence joins TRBV5-1 and TRBJ2-6; 8 bases align to TRBD1. The germline V gene encodes CDR1 SGHRS and CDR2 YFSETQ. The CDR3 loop spans 18 amino acids. The junction had 13 bases not matched to a gene; V was cut back by 4 bases and J by 4 bases.

The rearrangement links TRBV5-1 to TRBJ1-1; perhaps TRBD1 as D (6 bases). In germline, CDR1 is SGHRS, CDR2 YFSETQ. The CDR3 runs to 14 residues. The ends were cut back, 2 bases at V and 3 bases at J, with 11 bases in the middle. The CDR3: CASSLQGLDTEAFF. DNA for the CDR3: TGCGCCAGCAGCTTACAGGGTTTGGACACTGAAGCTTTCTTT.

The chain joins TRBV4-3 to TRBJ2-1; 8 nucleotides match TRBD1. Germline V lookup: CDR1 LGHNA, CDR2 YSLEER. The CDR3 spans 16 residues. The V and J ends lost 1 base and 8 bases, in that order; junction bases with no gene match: 10. Written as DNA, the CDR3 is TGCGCCAGCAGCCAAGGTACAGGGGGGCGCAGCGATGAGCAGTTCTTC. It codes for CASSQGTGGRSDEQFF.

The chain uses TRBV18 and TRBJ1-1; 7 positions match TRBD1. Germline V gene sequence: CDR1 KGHSH, CDR2 LQKENI. After removal of 2 bases from V and 3 bases from J, the junction contained 6 bases not matched to a gene. The CDR3 contains 15 residues. The CDR3 here is CASSPRQGPDTEAFF. CDR3 nucleotide sequence: TGTGCCAGCTCACCAAGACAGGGCCCCGACACTGAAGCTTTCTTT.

The CDR3: CASSSYQAGRGNTQYF. DNA for the CDR3: TGTGCCAGCAGCTCGTATCAAGCCGGGAGGGGAAATACGCAGTATTTT. V usage is TRBV7-2 and J usage is TRBJ2-3; 8 bases match TRBD2. V lost 4 bases and J lost 7; bases outside the gene matches: 13. The CDR3 is 16 amino acids. CDR1 is SGHTA and CDR2 is FQGNSA in the germline V gene.

This clone came up once. V gene TRBV14 combines with J gene TRBJ1-2; no definite D call. CDR1 SGHDN and CDR2 FVKESK come from the germline V gene. This CDR3 is built from 13 residues. V was shortened by 0 bases and J by 4 bases, with 6 bases between the two germline ends. CDR3 in DNA: TGTGCCAGCAGCCAAGAGCTCGGCTATGGCTACACCTTC. Amino acids: CASSQELGYGYTF. The complete variable domain, with remaining parts taken from reference TRBV14 and TRBJ1-2, reads EAGVTQFPSHSVIEKGQTVTLRCDPISGHDNLYWYRRVMGKEIKFLLHFVKESKQDESGMPNNRFLAERTGGTYSTLKVQPAELEDSGVYFCASSQELGYGYTFGSGTRLTVV.

The rearrangement joins TRBV6-1 to TRBJ1-1, with D maybe TRBD1 (5 bases). Trimming took 8 bases from V and 1 from J, leaving 5 bases between them. This CDR3 contains 11 residues. Per germline, CDR1 MNHNS and CDR2 SASEGT. The CDR3, as DNA: TGTGCCAGCGGACAGAACACTGAAGCTTTCTTT. Amino acid sequence: CASGQNTEAFF.

This clone is a singleton in its sample. The genes are TRBV5-1 and TRBJ1-5; a weak D match, TRBD1 (5 bases). The length of the CDR3 is 18 residues. Trimming shortened V by 0 bases and J by 1 base, and 17 bases separated the two germline ends. Germline assignment: CDR1 SGHRS and CDR2 YFSETQ. The chain's CDR3 is CASSLVRGGTGSNQPQHF. The DNA for the CDR3 is TGCGCCAGCAGCTTGGTGCGGGGGGGGACCGGAAGCAATCAGCCCCAGCATTTT.

The CDR3 DNA reads as TGTGCCACCAGCAGAGCGGGGGGAGGGGCGTGGGGCACAGATACGCAGTATTTT. Its translation: CATSRAGGGAWGTDTQYF. The rearrangement joins TRBV15 to TRBJ2-3; 7 bases align to TRBD2. J lost 1 base, V lost 1 base, and 11 bases had no gene match. Looked up from germline, CDR1 is LNHNV and CDR2 is YYDKDF (reference sequence). There are 18 residues in the CDR3.

J is TRBJ1-3 and V is TRBV27; D is uncertain. This CDR3 has 15 amino acids. Germline V gene lookup returns CDR1 MNHEY and CDR2 SMNVEV (reference sequence). V lost 7 bases to trimming and J lost 0 bases, with 13 bases between them. CDR3 coding DNA: TGTGCCAGCACCTCCTCTTTGAGCTCTGGAAACACCATATATTTT. Protein: CASTSSLSSGNTIYF.

The chain uses TRBV11-3 and TRBJ2-3; D perhaps matches TRBD2 (7 bases). CDR1 is SGHNT and CDR2 is YENEEA in the germline V gene. CDR3 length: 13 amino acids. The V gene lost 5 bases and the J gene lost 4 bases, with 10 bases spanning the gap. The CDR3 nucleotides are TGTGCCAGCAGCGGGGGGGCGGCAGATACGCAGTATTTT. Encoded protein: CASSGGAADTQYF. The variable domain in full, with the rest retrieved from reference TRBV11-3 and TRBJ2-3, is EAGVVQSPRYKIIEKKQPVAFWCNPISGHNTLYWYLQNLGQGPELLIRYENEEAVDDSQLPKDRFSAERLKGVDSTLKIQPAELGDSAVYLCASSGGAADTQYFGPGTRLTVL.

The V call is TRBV28, the J call TRBJ2-7, with 11 positions matching TRBD2. The CDR3 length is 16 residues. V lost 5 bases and J lost 2; bases outside the gene matches: 8. The germline V gene has CDR1 MDHEN and CDR2 SYDVKM. CDR3 sequence: CASSRVAGGPPYEQYF. In DNA form, the CDR3 reads TGTGCCAGCAGTAGGGTAGCGGGAGGGCCTCCCTACGAGCAGTACTTC. Full variable domain (remainder filled in from reference TRBV28 and TRBJ2-7): DVKVTQSSRYLVKRTGEKVFLECVQDMDHENMFWYRQDPGLGLRLIYFSYDVKMKEKGDIPEGYSVSREKKERFSLILESASTNQTSMYLCASSRVAGGPPYEQYFGPGTRLTVT.

The genes are TRBV30 and TRBJ1-5; D is perhaps TRBD1 (6 bases). V lost 0 bases to trimming and J lost 4 bases, with 7 bases between them. CDR3 length equals 13 residues. CDR1 and CDR2 (germline): GTSNPN, SVGIG (reference sequence). CDR3 protein: CAWSVTGNQPQHF. CDR3 in DNA: TGTGCCTGGAGTGTAACAGGGAATCAGCCCCAGCATTTT.

This clone was picked up one time. The genes are TRBV27 and TRBJ2-1; D perhaps matches TRBD2 (6 bases). Per the germline V gene, CDR1 is MNHEY and CDR2 is SMNVEV (reference sequence). This CDR3 is 15 amino acids long. V lost 7 bases and J lost 0, with 13 bases in between. The DNA of the CDR3 is TGTGCCAGCAAACTAGCAGATGGCTCCTACAATGAGCAGTTCTTC. It yields the protein CASKLADGSYNEQFF.

The chain combines TRBV7-2 with TRBJ2-7, with D tentatively TRBD2 (6 bases). Germline CDR1 SGHTA, CDR2 FQGNSA. Trimming removed 5 bases at V and 2 bases at J, with 13 bases between. This CDR3 has 14 amino acids. CDR3 protein: CASSPPGVTYEQYF. The CDR3 region has the DNA TGTGCCAGCAGCCCACCGGGGGTAACCTACGAGCAGTACTTC.

The chain links TRBV7-6 to TRBJ2-7; no firm D call. With 1 base removed from V and 1 base from J, the gap between germline ends came to 8 bases. The germline V gene encodes CDR1 SGHVS and CDR2 FNYEAQ. The CDR3 totals 14 residues. In nucleotides, the CDR3 is TGTGCCAGCAGCTTAGATGTCGGGTCCTACGAGCAGTACTTC. Amino acid sequence: CASSLDVGSYEQYF.

This rearrangement joins TRBV19 to TRBJ1-1; a weak D match, TRBD1 (5 bases). CDR3 length equals 14 residues. The germline gives CDR1 LNHDA, CDR2 SQIVND (reference sequence). Trimming removed 4 bases at V and 5 bases at J, with 14 bases between. CDR3 protein: CASSNPGFGTEAFF. The CDR3 coding sequence is TGTGCCAGTAGTAATCCAGGGTTCGGGACTGAAGCTTTCTTT.

The chain joins TRBV27 to TRBJ2-5; 7 bases map to TRBD2. The CDR3 consists of 15 residues. Germline V gives CDR1 MNHEY, CDR2 SMNVEV (reference sequence). The junction had 7 bases not matched to a gene; V was cut back by 6 bases and J by 0 bases. Written as DNA, the CDR3 is TGTGCCAGCAGCGCGGGGCGGGGGTACCAAGAGACCCAGTACTTC. As protein: CASSAGRGYQETQYF.

The gene calls are TRBV7-2 and TRBJ2-1, with D possibly TRBD2 on 6 matching bases. This CDR3 comprises 16 residues. V was trimmed by 5 bases and J by 0 bases, leaving 14 bases between them. Germline V gene sequence: CDR1 SGHTA, CDR2 FQGNSA. The CDR3 protein is CASSPPSVSSYNEQFF. CDR3 DNA sequence: TGTGCCAGCAGCCCCCCTAGCGTTAGCTCCTACAATGAGCAGTTCTTC.

The V and J genes are TRBV11-3 and TRBJ2-1, with 10 bases lining up with TRBD2. This CDR3 is 18 amino acids long. With 0 bases clipped from V and 0 bases from J, the junction kept 5 bases outside the gene matches. Looked up from germline, CDR1 is SGHNT and CDR2 is YENEEA. In DNA form, the CDR3 reads TGTGCCAGCAGCTTAGATTGGTCTAGCGGGAGCTCCTACAATGAGCAGTTCTTC. Translating gives CASSLDWSSGSSYNEQFF.

This chain uses TRBV6-5 with TRBJ1-2; unclear D gene. Germline V CDR1 and CDR2: MNHEY, SVGAGI. Trimming removed 6 bases from V and 4 bases from J, with 6 bases in between. This CDR3 region has 11 residues. CDR3 region: CASSPGYGYTF. The CDR3, as DNA: TGTGCCAGCAGCCCAGGCTATGGCTACACCTTC.

V is TRBV7-2 and J is TRBJ2-1, with 11 bases lining up with TRBD2. This CDR3 comprises 15 residues. Germline V gene lookup returns CDR1 SGHTA and CDR2 FQGNSA. Trimming took 6 bases from V and 6 from J; bases not matched to a gene: 7. The CDR3 reads CASSYTSGSFNEQFF. CDR3 nucleotides: TGTGCCAGCAGTTATACTAGCGGGAGCTTCAATGAGCAGTTCTTC.

CDR3: CASSKGGQLNTEAFF. In DNA form, the CDR3 reads TGTGCCAGTAGTAAGGGGGGACAGCTGAACACTGAAGCTTTCTTT. V gene TRBV19 combines with J gene TRBJ1-1; 7 bases are shared with TRBD1. This CDR3 is 15 amino acids long. The germline gives CDR1 LNHDA, CDR2 SQIVND (reference sequence). J lost 0 bases, V lost 4 bases, and 5 bases had no gene match.

The chain uses TRBV9 and TRBJ2-3; 10 bases are a match to TRBD2. The V gene end was trimmed by 0 bases and the J gene end by 5 bases; junction bases not matched to a gene: 6. Per the germline V gene, CDR1 is SGDLS and CDR2 is YYNGEE. There are 16 residues in the CDR3. The CDR3 spells CASSVAVLAGQDTQYF. The CDR3 DNA is TGTGCCAGCAGCGTAGCTGTACTAGCGGGACAAGATACGCAGTATTTT.

The chain joins TRBV6-1 to TRBJ1-5; D call uncertain. With 2 bases removed from V and 2 bases from J, the gap between germline ends came to 4 bases. The length of the CDR3 is 13 residues. Germline V gene lookup returns CDR1 MNHNS and CDR2 SASEGT. This chain's CDR3 is CASSEWRNQPQHF. In DNA, the CDR3 is TGTGCCAGCAGTGAATGGCGCAATCAGCCCCAGCATTTT.

This sequence joins TRBV28 and TRBJ1-2; 8 bases match TRBD1. Germline V gives CDR1 MDHEN, CDR2 SYDVKM. The ends lost 3 bases at V and 4 bases at J; junction bases unmatched: 4. The CDR3 contains 14 residues. The CDR3 is CASSLTGVGYGYTF. Written as DNA, the CDR3 is TGTGCCAGCAGTTTGACAGGGGTTGGCTATGGCTACACCTTC.

The chain couples TRBV11-2 to TRBJ1-4; no clear D. Trimming cost V 5 bases and J 0 bases, with 10 bases left between them. Germline lookup yields CDR1 SGHAT and CDR2 FQNNGV. This CDR3 contains 15 residues. In DNA, the CDR3 is TGTGCCAGCAGCGTACTAGGCGCAACTAATGAAAAACTGTTTTTT. Amino acids: CASSVLGATNEKLFF.